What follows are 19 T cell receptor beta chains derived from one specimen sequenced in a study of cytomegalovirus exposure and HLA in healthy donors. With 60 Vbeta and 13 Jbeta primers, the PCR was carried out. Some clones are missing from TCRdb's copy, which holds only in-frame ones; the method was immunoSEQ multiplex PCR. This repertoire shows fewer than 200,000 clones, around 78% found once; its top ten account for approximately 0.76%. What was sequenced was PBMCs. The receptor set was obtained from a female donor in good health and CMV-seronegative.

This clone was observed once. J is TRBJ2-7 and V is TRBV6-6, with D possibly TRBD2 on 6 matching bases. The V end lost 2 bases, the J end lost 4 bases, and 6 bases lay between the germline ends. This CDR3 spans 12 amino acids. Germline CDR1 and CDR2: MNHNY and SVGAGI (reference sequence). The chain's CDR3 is CASSYAGYEQYF. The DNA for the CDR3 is TGTGCCAGCAGTTACGCGGGGTACGAGCAGTACTTC.

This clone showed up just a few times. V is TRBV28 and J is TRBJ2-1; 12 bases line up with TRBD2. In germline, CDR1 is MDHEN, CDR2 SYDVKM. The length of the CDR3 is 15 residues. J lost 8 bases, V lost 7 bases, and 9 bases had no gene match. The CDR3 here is CASNPSGGGTDEQFF. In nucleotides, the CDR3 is TGTGCCAGCAACCCTAGCGGGGGGGGTACTGATGAGCAGTTCTTC.

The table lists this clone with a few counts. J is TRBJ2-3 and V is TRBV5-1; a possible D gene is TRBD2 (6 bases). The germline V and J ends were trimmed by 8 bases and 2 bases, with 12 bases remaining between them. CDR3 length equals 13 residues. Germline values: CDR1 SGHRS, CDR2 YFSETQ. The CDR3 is CASTTRDTDTQYF. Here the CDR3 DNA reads TGCGCCAGTACGACTAGAGACACAGATACGCAGTATTTT.

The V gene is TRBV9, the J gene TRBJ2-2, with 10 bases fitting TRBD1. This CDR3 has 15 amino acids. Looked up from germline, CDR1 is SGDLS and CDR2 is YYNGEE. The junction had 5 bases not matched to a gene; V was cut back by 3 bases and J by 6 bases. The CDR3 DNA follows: TGTGCCAGCAGCGCCCAGACAGGGGGCGCCGGGGAGCTGTTTTTT. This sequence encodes CASSAQTGGAGELFF.

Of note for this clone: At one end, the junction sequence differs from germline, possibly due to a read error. The chain's CDR3 is CSSSLFPRFEPNEKLFF. For the CDR3, the DNA is TGTTCCAGCAGCTTATTCCCCCGGTTTGAACCCAATGAAAAACTGTTTTTT. The J gene is TRBJ1-4, the V gene TRBV7-9; no reliable D call. Per the germline V gene, CDR1 is SEHNR and CDR2 is FQNEAQ (reference sequence). The CDR3 contains 17 residues. The full variable domain, with the rest looked up from reference TRBV7-9 and TRBJ1-4, is DTGVSQNPRHKITKRGQNVTFRCDPISEHNRLYWYRQTLGQGPEFLTYFQNEAQLEKSRLLSDRFSAERPKGSFSTLEIQRTEQGDSAMYLCSSSLFPRFEPNEKLFFGSGTQLSVL.

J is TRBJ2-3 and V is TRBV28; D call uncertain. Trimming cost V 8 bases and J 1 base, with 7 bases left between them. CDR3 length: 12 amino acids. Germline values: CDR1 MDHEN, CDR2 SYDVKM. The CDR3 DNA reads TGTGCCAGCGGCGGAGGCACAGATACGCAGTATTTT. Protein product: CASGGGTDTQYF.

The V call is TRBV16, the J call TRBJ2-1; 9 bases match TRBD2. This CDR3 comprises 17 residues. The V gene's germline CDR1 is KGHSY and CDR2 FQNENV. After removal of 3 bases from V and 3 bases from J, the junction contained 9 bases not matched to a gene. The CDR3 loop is CASSHGFLAGIYNEQFF. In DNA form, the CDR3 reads TGTGCCAGCAGCCACGGTTTCCTAGCGGGGATCTACAATGAGCAGTTCTTC.

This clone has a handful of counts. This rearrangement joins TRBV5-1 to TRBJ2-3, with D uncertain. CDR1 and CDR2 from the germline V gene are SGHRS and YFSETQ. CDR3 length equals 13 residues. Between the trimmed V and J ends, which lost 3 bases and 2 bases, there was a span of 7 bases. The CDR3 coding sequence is TGCGCCAGCAGCTCTCCCTTCACAGATACGCAGTATTTT. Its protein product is CASSSPFTDTQYF.

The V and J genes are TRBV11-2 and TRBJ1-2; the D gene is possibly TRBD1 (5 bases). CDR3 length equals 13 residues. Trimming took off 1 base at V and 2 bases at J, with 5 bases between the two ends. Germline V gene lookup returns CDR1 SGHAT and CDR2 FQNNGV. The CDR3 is CASSLGQNYGYTF. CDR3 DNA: TGTGCCAGCAGCTTAGGACAGAACTATGGCTACACCTTC.

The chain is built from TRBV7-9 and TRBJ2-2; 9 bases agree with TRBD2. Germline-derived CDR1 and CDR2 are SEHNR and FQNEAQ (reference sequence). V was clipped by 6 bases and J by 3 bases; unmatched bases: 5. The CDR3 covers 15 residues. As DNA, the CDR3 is TGTGCCAGCAGGCTCGCGGGGGGGGACACCGGGGAGCTGTTTTTT. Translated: CASRLAGGDTGELFF.

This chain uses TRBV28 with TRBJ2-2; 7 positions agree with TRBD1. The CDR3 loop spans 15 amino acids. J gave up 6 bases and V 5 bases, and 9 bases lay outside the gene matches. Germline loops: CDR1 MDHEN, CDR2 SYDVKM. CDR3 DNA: TGTGCCAGCAGTATTATCGACAGGGAATCCGGGGAGCTGTTTTTT. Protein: CASSIIDRESGELFF.

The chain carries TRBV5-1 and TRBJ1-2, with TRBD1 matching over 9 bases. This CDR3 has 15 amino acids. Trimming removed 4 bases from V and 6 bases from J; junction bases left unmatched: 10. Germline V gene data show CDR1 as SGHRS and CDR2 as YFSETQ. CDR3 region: CASSGMGQGEDGYTF. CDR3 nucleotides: TGCGCCAGCAGCGGCATGGGACAGGGAGAGGATGGCTACACCTTC. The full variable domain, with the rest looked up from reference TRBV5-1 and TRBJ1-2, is KAGVTQTPRYLIKTRGQQVTLSCSPISGHRSVSWYQQTPGQGLQFLFEYFSETQRNKGNFPGRFSGRQFSNSRSEMNVSTLELGDSALYLCASSGMGQGEDGYTFGSGTRLTVV.

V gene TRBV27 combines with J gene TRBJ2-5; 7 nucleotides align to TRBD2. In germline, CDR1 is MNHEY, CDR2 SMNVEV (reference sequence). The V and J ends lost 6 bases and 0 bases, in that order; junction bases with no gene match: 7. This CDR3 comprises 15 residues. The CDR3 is CASSPGTTNQETQYF. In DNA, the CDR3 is TGTGCCAGCAGCCCTGGGACTACCAACCAAGAGACCCAGTACTTC.

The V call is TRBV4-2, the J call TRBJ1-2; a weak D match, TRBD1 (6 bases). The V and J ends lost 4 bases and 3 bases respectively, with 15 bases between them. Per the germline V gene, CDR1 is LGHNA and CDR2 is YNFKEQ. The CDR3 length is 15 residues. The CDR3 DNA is TGTGCCAGCAGCCCGGGGGGGGACACCTACTATGGCTACACCTTC. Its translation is CASSPGGDTYYGYTF.

The CDR3 is CASSSGQARYEQYF. CDR3 nucleotides: TGTGCCAGCAGTTCCGGACAGGCCCGATACGAGCAGTACTTC. The J gene is TRBJ2-7, the V gene TRBV28; 7 nucleotides agree with TRBD1. The CDR3 runs to 14 residues. The junction had 7 bases not matched to a gene; V was cut back by 4 bases and J by 4 bases. Per germline, CDR1 MDHEN and CDR2 SYDVKM.

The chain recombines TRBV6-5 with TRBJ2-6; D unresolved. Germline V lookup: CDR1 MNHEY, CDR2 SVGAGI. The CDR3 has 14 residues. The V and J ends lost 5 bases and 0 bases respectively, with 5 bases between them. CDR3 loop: CASSRVSGANVLTF. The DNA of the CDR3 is TGTGCCAGCAGTAGAGTCTCTGGGGCCAACGTCCTGACTTTC.

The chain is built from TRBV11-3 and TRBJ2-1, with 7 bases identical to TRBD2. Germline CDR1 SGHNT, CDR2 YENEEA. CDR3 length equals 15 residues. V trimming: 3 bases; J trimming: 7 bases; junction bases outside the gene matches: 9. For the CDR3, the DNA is TGTGCCAGCAGCTTCGGGGTGGGAGGGAGGAATGAGCAGTTCTTC. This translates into CASSFGVGGRNEQFF.

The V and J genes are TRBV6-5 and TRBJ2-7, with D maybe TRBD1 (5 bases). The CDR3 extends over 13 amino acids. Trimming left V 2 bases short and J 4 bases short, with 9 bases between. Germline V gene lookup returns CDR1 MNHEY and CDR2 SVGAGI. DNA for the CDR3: TGTGCCAGCAGTTACGGGGCCGAGTACGAGCAGTACTTC. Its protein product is CASSYGAEYEQYF.

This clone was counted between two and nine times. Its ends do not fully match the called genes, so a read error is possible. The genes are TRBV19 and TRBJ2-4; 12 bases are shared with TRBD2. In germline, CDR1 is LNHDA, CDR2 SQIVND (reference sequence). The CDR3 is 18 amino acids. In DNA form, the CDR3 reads TGTGCCAGTAGTATGTACCAGACTAGCGGGGGAGCCAAAAACAGTCAGTACTTC. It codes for CASSMYQTSGGAKNSQYF.